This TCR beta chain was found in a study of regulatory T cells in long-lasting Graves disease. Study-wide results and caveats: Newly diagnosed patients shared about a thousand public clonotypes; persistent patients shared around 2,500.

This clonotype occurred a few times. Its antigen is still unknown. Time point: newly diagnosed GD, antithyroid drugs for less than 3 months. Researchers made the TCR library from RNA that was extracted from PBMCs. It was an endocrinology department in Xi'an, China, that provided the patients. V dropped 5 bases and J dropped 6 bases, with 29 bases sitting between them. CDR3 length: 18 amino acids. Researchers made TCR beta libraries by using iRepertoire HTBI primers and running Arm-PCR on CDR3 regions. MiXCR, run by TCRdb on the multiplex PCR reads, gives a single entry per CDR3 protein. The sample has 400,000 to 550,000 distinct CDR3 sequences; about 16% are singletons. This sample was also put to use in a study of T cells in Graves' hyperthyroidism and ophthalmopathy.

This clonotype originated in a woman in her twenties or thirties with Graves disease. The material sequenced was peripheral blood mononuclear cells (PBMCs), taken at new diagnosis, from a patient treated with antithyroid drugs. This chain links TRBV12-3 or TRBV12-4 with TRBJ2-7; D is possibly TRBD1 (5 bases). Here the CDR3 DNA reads TGTGCCAGCAGTCCACACAGCCCACTGACAGTCTTGGGCCTCGAGCAGTACTTC. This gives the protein CASSPHSPLTVLGLEQYF.